The present entry profiles one T cell receptor beta chain with its context. The antigen is unknown. This sample stems from a study of cytomegalovirus exposure and HLA in healthy donors. The length of the CDR3 is 15 residues. The ends were cut back, 10 bases at V and 4 bases at J, with 22 bases in the middle. Germline loops: CDR1 ENHRY, CDR2 SYGVKD. PCR amplification relied on 60 Vbeta primers (plus 13 Jbeta primers). The protocol was immunoSEQ multiplex PCR, while the TCRdb copy is restricted to in-frame clones and leaves out a portion. The table lists 200,000 or so clones, approximately 84% of them singletons. Regarding the study as a whole: The authors considered a cluster of highly shared sequence variants likely to be a sequencing artifact. What a later analysis showed was that several of the most significant clusters appeared linked to common viral pathogens. The presence/absence work took it that sequencing depth was about the same across donors. One later analysis reportedly identified an Asian-associated ancestry cluster that showed fewer N-insertions than the approximately 710-donor mean.

This chain uses TRBV10-3 with TRBJ1-2; a weak D match, TRBD1 (5 bases). The TCR comes from a woman in her twenties or thirties in good health and CMV-seropositive. Sequences were obtained from PBMCs. The CDR3 DNA follows: TGTGCCACCCACTTCGGGGGGGGGTCCTTCTATGGCTACACCTTC. It is translated as CATHFGGGSFYGYTF.